Each of the 21 T cell receptor beta chains below was sequenced from the same sample in a study of PD-1 blockade in classical Hodgkin lymphoma. The repertoire was sequenced with immunoSEQ multiplex PCR; TCRdb's copy has only in-frame clones and lacks some. The repertoire has approximately 52,000 clones, just under 75% of them found once; the top ten carry approximately 16%. Every patient had relapsed following autologous stem cell transplantation, and cohorts differed in brentuximab vedotin exposure. Material: peripheral blood mononuclear cells (PBMCs), obtained before the second cycle of nivolumab. The receptors come from a human donor with classical Hodgkin lymphoma.

This chain uses TRBV5-1 with TRBJ2-3, with a tentative D call TRBD2 (5 bases). The CDR3 is made up of 15 amino acids. Germline CDR1 SGHRS, CDR2 YFSETQ. Trimming took off 4 bases at V and 4 bases at J, with 16 bases between the two ends. The CDR3 reads CASSLRTGGSDTQYF. CDR3 nucleotide sequence: TGCGCCAGCAGCCTGCGTACGGGCGGGTCAGATACGCAGTATTTT. Full variable domain (missing parts from reference TRBV5-1 and TRBJ2-3): KAGVTQTPRYLIKTRGQQVTLSCSPISGHRSVSWYQQTPGQGLQFLFEYFSETQRNKGNFPGRFSGRQFSNSRSEMNVSTLELGDSALYLCASSLRTGGSDTQYFGPGTRLTVL.

This clone was seen a handful of times. The rearrangement uses TRBV7-2 and TRBJ1-5; D is undetermined. V was pared by 1 base and J by 0 bases, with 10 bases between. CDR1 and CDR2 (germline): SGHTA, FQGNSA. The CDR3 is 16 amino acids. The CDR3 coding sequence is TGTGCCAGCAGCTTAGTCGGCAGCCATAGCAATCAGCCCCAGCATTTT. Residues: CASSLVGSHSNQPQHF.

The chain employs TRBV7-9 and TRBJ2-2; unclear D gene. Germline CDR1 reads SEHNR; CDR2 reads FQNEAQ (reference sequence). The V end lost 9 bases, the J end lost 0 bases, and 11 bases lay between the germline ends. This CDR3 has 14 residues. The CDR3 spells CASDPTPNTGELFF. As DNA, the CDR3 is TGTGCCAGTGACCCGACACCGAACACCGGGGAGCTGTTTTTT. The full variable domain, its missing parts supplied by reference TRBV7-9 and TRBJ2-2, is DTGVSQNPRHKITKRGQNVTFRCDPISEHNRLYWYRQTLGQGPEFLTYFQNEAQLEKSRLLSDRFSAERPKGSFSTLEIQRTEQGDSAMYLCASDPTPNTGELFFGEGSRLTVL.

This clone has just a few counts. This chain connects TRBV6-5 to TRBJ1-2; D is undetermined. Germline-derived CDR1 and CDR2 are MNHEY and SVGAGI. V was shortened by 0 bases and J by 3 bases, with 5 bases between the two germline ends. The CDR3 consists of 13 residues. The CDR3 loop reads CASSYSSDYGYTF. CDR3 bases: TGTGCCAGCAGTTACTCGTCGGACTATGGCTACACCTTC.

The chain links TRBV7-9 to TRBJ2-1; D gene unclear. Germline lookup yields CDR1 SEHNR and CDR2 FQNEAQ (reference sequence). The CDR3 consists of 16 residues. V was shortened by 4 bases and J by 7 bases, with 20 bases between the two germline ends. As DNA, the CDR3 is TGTGCCAGCAGCTCCCTGCCCGGGCCGAGTATTAATGAGCAGTTCTTC. This gives the protein CASSSLPGPSINEQFF. Combining the CDR3 with reference TRBV7-9 and TRBJ2-1 gives the whole variable domain DTGVSQNPRHKITKRGQNVTFRCDPISEHNRLYWYRQTLGQGPEFLTYFQNEAQLEKSRLLSDRFSAERPKGSFSTLEIQRTEQGDSAMYLCASSSLPGPSINEQFFGPGTRLTVL.

A single count supports this clone. This chain joins TRBV27 and TRBJ1-1, with 7 positions matching TRBD1. Germline-derived CDR1 and CDR2 are MNHEY and SMNVEV (reference sequence). The CDR3 covers 15 residues. V was clipped by 5 bases and J by 1 base; unmatched bases: 7. CDR3 residues: CASSSRRGGNTEAFF. The CDR3 coding sequence is TGTGCCAGCAGTAGCCGCAGGGGGGGGAACACTGAAGCTTTCTTT.

The gene calls are TRBV29-1 and TRBJ1-1; a weak D match, TRBD1 (5 bases). Germline V gives CDR1 SQVTM, CDR2 ANQGSEA. V was cut by 7 bases and J by 11 bases, with 17 bases left in between. The CDR3 is 11 amino acids. The CDR3 is CSAWRGREAFF. The CDR3 DNA reads TGCAGCGCCTGGAGGGGCAGGGAGGCTTTCTTT.

The chain links TRBV7-2 to TRBJ1-4; D is ambiguous. CDR1 is SGHTA, CDR2 FQGNSA, per germline. This CDR3 is built from 14 residues. Trimming pared 0 bases from V and 7 bases from J, leaving 9 bases between. DNA for the CDR3: TGTGCCAGCAGCTTAGCCCCGTTCAGTGAAAAACTGTTTTTT. It yields the protein CASSLAPFSEKLFF.

The gene calls are TRBV5-4 and TRBJ2-7; 9 nucleotides align to TRBD1. This CDR3 spans 14 amino acids. The V gene's germline CDR1 is SGHNT and CDR2 YYREEE (reference sequence). V was clipped by 0 bases and J by 4 bases; unmatched bases: 2. The CDR3 here is CASSLATGGYEQYF. The CDR3 DNA sequence: TGTGCCAGCAGCTTGGCGACAGGGGGATACGAGCAGTACTTC.

This chain links TRBV19 with TRBJ2-7, with 8 bases that match TRBD1. Germline V gene data show CDR1 as LNHDA and CDR2 as SQIVND (reference sequence). This CDR3 comprises 15 residues. The ends lost 5 bases at V and 2 bases at J; junction bases unmatched: 8. CDR3 nucleotide sequence: TGTGCCAGTAGTTATCAGGGGGCGGGAACCTACGAGCAGTACTTC. This translates into CASSYQGAGTYEQYF. The full variable domain, its missing parts supplied by reference TRBV19 and TRBJ2-7, is DGGITQSPKYLFRKEGQNVTLSCEQNLNHDAMYWYRQDPGQGLRLIYYSQIVNDFQKGDIAEGYSVSREKKESFPLTVTSAQKNPTAFYLCASSYQGAGTYEQYFGPGTRLTVT.

Notes on this clone: An end of the junction differs from the germline gene, which may be a read error. V is TRBV5-8 and J is TRBJ2-1; D not resolved. CDR3 length: 14 amino acids. Germline V lookup: CDR1 SGHTS, CDR2 YDEGEE. CDR3 bases: TGTGCCAGCAGTCTGGGCCACTCCAACAATGAGCAGTTCTTC. Translating gives CASSLGHSNNEQFF. Drawing the rest from reference TRBV5-8 and TRBJ2-1, the complete variable domain is EAGVTQSPTHLIKTRGQQATLRCSPISGHTSVYWYQQALGLGLQFLLWYDEGEERNRGNFPPRFSGRQFPNYSSELNVNALELEDSALYLCASSLGHSNNEQFFGPGTRLTVL.

The rearrangement links TRBV19 to TRBJ1-2; D is uncertain. Germline loops: CDR1 LNHDA, CDR2 SQIVND (reference sequence). This CDR3 spans 12 amino acids. The ends were cut back, 8 bases at V and 3 bases at J, with 10 bases in the middle. CDR3 nucleotides: TGTGCCAGTTTCAGGAGGGACTATGGCTACACCTTC. This gives the protein CASFRRDYGYTF.

The chain uses TRBV6-5 and TRBJ2-5; no clear D. With 6 bases removed from V and 5 bases from J, the gap between germline ends came to 13 bases. The CDR3 consists of 13 residues. Germline-derived CDR1 and CDR2 are MNHEY and SVGAGI. As DNA, the CDR3 is TGTGCCAGCAGCCCCAGGTTGGAGGAGACCCAGTACTTC. It specifies CASSPRLEETQYF.

The chain carries TRBV6-5 and TRBJ1-1; D is undetermined. V was clipped by 2 bases and J by 5 bases, with 6 bases between them. CDR1 MNHEY and CDR2 SVGAGI come from the germline V gene. The CDR3 is made up of 12 amino acids. The CDR3 nucleotides read TGTGCCAGCAGTTACGGGCATACTGAAGCTTTCTTT. Protein sequence: CASSYGHTEAFF.

The V and J genes are TRBV5-1 and TRBJ2-7; 7 positions match TRBD1. The junction had 8 bases not matched to a gene; V was cut back by 2 bases and J by 3 bases. The CDR3 has 15 residues. CDR1 and CDR2 from the germline V gene are SGHRS and YFSETQ. The CDR3 nucleotides read TGCGCCAGCAGCTTATGGGGAGACAGGGACTACGAGCAGTACTTC. It specifies CASSLWGDRDYEQYF.

This chain links TRBV28 with TRBJ1-2; D perhaps matches TRBD1 (5 bases). The CDR3 has 14 amino acids. The V end was cut by 7 bases, the J end by 4 bases, with 16 bases between. The germline V gene has CDR1 MDHEN and CDR2 SYDVKM. For the CDR3, the DNA is TGTGCCAGCACCCTGGCGAACAGGTTCTATGGCTACACCTTC. Protein sequence: CASTLANRFYGYTF.

This chain joins TRBV7-9 and TRBJ2-2; no clear D gene. The V and J ends lost 1 base and 1 base respectively, with 7 bases between them. Looked up from germline, CDR1 is SEHNR and CDR2 is FQNEAQ (reference sequence). The CDR3 consists of 15 residues. This chain's CDR3 is CASSLGTVNTGELFF. CDR3 coding DNA: TGTGCCAGCAGCTTAGGGACGGTGAACACCGGGGAGCTGTTTTTT.

The rearrangement uses TRBV19 and TRBJ1-2; no clear D. V was pared by 3 bases and J by 3 bases, with 5 bases between. The CDR3 extends over 12 amino acids. Germline CDR1 LNHDA, CDR2 SQIVND (reference sequence). The DNA for the CDR3 is TGTGCCAGTAGTATGTCCTACTATGGCTACACCTTC. Residues: CASSMSYYGYTF.

The CDR3 sequence: CASSLVASGSYEQFF. CDR3 DNA sequence: TGTGCCAGCAGCTTAGTCGCTAGCGGGAGCTATGAGCAGTTCTTC. The chain is built from TRBV7-2 and TRBJ2-1; TRBD2 matches 10 bases. CDR3 length equals 15 residues. The germline gives CDR1 SGHTA, CDR2 FQGNSA. V lost 1 base to trimming and J lost 8 bases; unmatched junction nucleotides: 5.

V and J are TRBV30 and TRBJ1-6; D is perhaps TRBD1 (6 bases). The germline V gene encodes CDR1 GTSNPN and CDR2 SVGIG (reference sequence). With 3 bases removed from V and 0 bases from J, the gap between germline ends came to 15 bases. The CDR3 spans 17 residues. Written as DNA, the CDR3 is TGTGCCTGGAGGTCGGGGGCGGGGAGCTCCTATAATTCACCCCTCCACTTT. Translated, it gives CAWRSGAGSSYNSPLHF. Full variable domain (remainder filled in from reference TRBV30 and TRBJ1-6): SQTIHQWPATLVQPVGSPLSLECTVEGTSNPNLYWYRQAAGRGLQLLFYSVGIGQISSEVPQNLSASRPQDRQFILSSKKLLLSDSGFYLCAWRSGAGSSYNSPLHFGNGTRLTVT.

The chain carries TRBV18 and TRBJ1-5; TRBD1 might be the D (6 bases). Germline loops: CDR1 KGHSH, CDR2 LQKENI. The CDR3 loop spans 15 amino acids. The V gene lost 6 bases and the J gene lost 11 bases, with 23 bases spanning the gap. The CDR3, as DNA: TGTGCCAGCTCTTTTATGACAGGACCCAGGGTAGCCCAGCATTTT. Residues: CASSFMTGPRVAQHF.